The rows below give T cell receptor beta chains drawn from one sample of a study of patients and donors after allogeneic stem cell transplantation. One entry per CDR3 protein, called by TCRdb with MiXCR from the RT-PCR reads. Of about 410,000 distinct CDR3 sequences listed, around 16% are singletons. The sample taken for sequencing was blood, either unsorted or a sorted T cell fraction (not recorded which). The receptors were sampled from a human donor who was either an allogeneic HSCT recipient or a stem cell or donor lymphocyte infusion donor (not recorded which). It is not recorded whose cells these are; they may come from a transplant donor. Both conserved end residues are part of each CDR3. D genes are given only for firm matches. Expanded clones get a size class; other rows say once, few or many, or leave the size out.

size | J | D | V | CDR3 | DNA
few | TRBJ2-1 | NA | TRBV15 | CATSVGPKGGEQFF | TGTGCCACCAGCGTCGGGCCTAAGGGGGGTGAGCAGTTCTTC
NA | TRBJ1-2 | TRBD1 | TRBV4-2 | CASSHSHGQGLTEGYTF | TGTGCCAGCAGCCACTCCCACGGACAGGGACTAACGGAAGGCTACACCTTC
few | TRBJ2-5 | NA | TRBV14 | CASSQGGAGRETQYF | TGTGCCAGCAGCCAAGGAGGGGCAGGCCGAGAGACCCAGTACTTC
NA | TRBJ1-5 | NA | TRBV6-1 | CASRTGGSGQPQHF | TGTGCCAGCAGAACGGGGGGATCGGGTCAGCCCCAGCATTTT
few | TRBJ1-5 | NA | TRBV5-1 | CASSLAGESNQPQHF | TGCGCCAGCAGCTTGGCGGGGGAGAGCAATCAGCCCCAGCATTTT
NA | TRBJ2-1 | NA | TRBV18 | CASSRTGTTYREQFF | TGTGCCAGCTCACGAACCGGGACCACCTATAGGGAGCAGTTCTTC
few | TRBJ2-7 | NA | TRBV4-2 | CASSQDEAPFYEQYF | TGTGCCAGCAGCCAAGACGAGGCCCCCTTCTACGAGCAGTACTTC
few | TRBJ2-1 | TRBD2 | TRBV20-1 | CSAPGTSGTLYNEQFF | TGCAGTGCGCCCGGGACTAGCGGGACCCTTTACAATGAGCAGTTCTTC
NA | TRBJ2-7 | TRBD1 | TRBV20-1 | CSAQPRDRGSYEQYF | TGCAGTGCCCAACCACGGGACAGGGGCTCCTACGAGCAGTACTTC
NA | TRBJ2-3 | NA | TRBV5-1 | CASSLGSVLPTDTQYF | TGCGCCAGCAGCTTGGGGAGCGTCTTACCCACAGATACGCAGTATTTT
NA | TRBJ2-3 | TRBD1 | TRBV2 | CASSLGDRGSTDTQYF | TGTGCCAGCAGTCTGGGGGACAGGGGGAGCACAGATACGCAGTATTTT
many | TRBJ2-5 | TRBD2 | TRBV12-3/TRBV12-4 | CASSSGTSGREFRETQYF | TGTGCCAGCAGTTCCGGGACTAGCGGGAGGGAGTTCCGAGAGACCCAGTACTTC
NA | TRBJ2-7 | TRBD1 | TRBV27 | CASSLSGDRVYEQYF | TGTGCCAGCAGTTTATCGGGAGACAGGGTATACGAGCAGTACTTC
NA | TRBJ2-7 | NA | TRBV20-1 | CSASGDLRSEQYF | TGCAGTGCTAGTGGGGACTTACGTTCCGAGCAGTACTTC
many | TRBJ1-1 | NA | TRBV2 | CASSVLNTEAFF | TGTGCCAGCAGTGTACTGAACACTGAAGCTTTCTTT
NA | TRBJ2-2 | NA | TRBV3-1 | CASSPGRASNTGELFF | TGTGCCAGCAGCCCCGGACGGGCAAGCAACACCGGGGAGCTGTTTTTT
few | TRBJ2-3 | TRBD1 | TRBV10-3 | CAISELEGATDTQYF | TGTGCCATCAGTGAGTTAGAGGGGGCAACAGATACGCAGTATTTT
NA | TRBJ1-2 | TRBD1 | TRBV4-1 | CASSQVTDRIYGYTF | TGCGCCAGCAGCCAAGTTACGGACAGGATCTATGGCTACACCTTC
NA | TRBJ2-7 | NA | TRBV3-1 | CASSQERSRGEQYF | TGTGCCAGCAGCCAAGAGAGAAGCCGAGGGGAGCAGTACTTC
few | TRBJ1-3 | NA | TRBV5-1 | CASSQSQGSGNTIYF | TGCGCCAGCAGCCAGAGCCAGGGATCGGGAAACACCATATATTTT
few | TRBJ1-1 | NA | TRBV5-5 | CASSFDPDNTEAFF | TGTGCCAGCAGCTTTGACCCAGATAACACTGAAGCTTTCTTT
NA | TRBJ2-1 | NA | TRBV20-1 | CSSLGSYDNEQFF | TGCAGTTCATTAGGATCTTACGACAATGAGCAGTTCTTC
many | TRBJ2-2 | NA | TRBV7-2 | CASSLVSGELFF | TGTGCCAGCAGCTTAGTATCGGGGGAGCTGTTTTTT
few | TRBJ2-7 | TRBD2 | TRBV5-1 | CASSLARGRDYEQYF | TGCGCCAGCAGCTTGGCCCGCGGGAGAGACTACGAGCAGTACTTC
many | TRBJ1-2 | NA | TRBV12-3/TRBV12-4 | CASSYQGNYGYTF | TGTGCCAGCAGTTATCAGGGAAACTATGGCTACACCTTC
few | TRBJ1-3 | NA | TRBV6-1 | CASSLPQSSGNTIYF | TGTGCCAGCAGCCTACCCCAGAGCTCTGGAAACACCATATATTTT
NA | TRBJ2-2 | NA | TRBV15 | CATSLGRGSTGELFF | TGTGCCACCAGCCTGGGCCGCGGATCCACCGGGGAGCTGTTTTTT
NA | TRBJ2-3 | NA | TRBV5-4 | CASSLGGASESTDTQYF | TGTGCCAGCAGCTTGGGGGGGGCTAGCGAGAGCACAGATACGCAGTATTTT
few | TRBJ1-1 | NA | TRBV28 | CASSLSGQLMWGTEAFF | TGTGCCAGCAGTTTATCGGGCCAACTGATGTGGGGCACTGAAGCTTTCTTT
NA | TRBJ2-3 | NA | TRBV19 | CASSVLEGNTDTQYF | TGTGCCAGTAGTGTCCTCGAGGGTAACACAGATACGCAGTATTTT
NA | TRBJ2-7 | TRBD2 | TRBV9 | CASSAGWEGSYEQYF | TGTGCCAGCAGCGCCGGCTGGGAGGGATCCTACGAGCAGTACTTC
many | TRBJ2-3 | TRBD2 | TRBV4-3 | CASSQGGAGSEYF | TGCGCCAGCAGCCAAGGAGGAGCGGGGAGTGAGTATTTT
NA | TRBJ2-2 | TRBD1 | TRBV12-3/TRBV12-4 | CASSTRTGLNTGELFF | TGTGCCAGCAGTACAAGGACAGGGCTTAACACCGGGGAGCTGTTTTTT
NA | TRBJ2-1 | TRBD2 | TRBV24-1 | CATSDPGTSGDNEQFF | TGTGCCACCAGTGATCCGGGGACTAGCGGGGACAATGAGCAGTTCTTC
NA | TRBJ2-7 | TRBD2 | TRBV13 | CASSLGRLAEQF | TGTGCCAGCAGCTTAGGCAGACTAGCGGAGCAATTC
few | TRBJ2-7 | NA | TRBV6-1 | CASRGQNSYEQYF | TGTGCCAGCAGAGGACAGAATTCCTACGAGCAGTACTTC
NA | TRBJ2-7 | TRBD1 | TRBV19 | CASSVGTGLYEQYF | TGTGCCAGTAGCGTTGGGACAGGGTTGTACGAGCAGTACTTC
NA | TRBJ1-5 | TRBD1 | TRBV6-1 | CASSEGTGRYSNQPQHF | TGTGCCAGCAGTGAGGGGACAGGGAGATATAGCAATCAGCCCCAGCATTTT
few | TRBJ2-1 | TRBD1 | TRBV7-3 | CASSSPTGFLDGHNEQFF | TGTGCCAGCAGCTCCCCGACAGGGTTTCTGGACGGACACAATGAGCAGTTCTTC
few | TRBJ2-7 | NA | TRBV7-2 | CASSLDIWQGEHEQYF | TGTGCCAGCAGCTTAGACATATGGCAGGGCGAGCACGAGCAGTACTTC
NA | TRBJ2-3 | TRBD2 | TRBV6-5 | CASSYSGAGGPHTQYF | TGTGCCAGCAGTTACTCAGGCGCGGGGGGGCCGCATACGCAGTATTTT
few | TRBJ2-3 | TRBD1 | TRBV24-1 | CATAGQGLTDTQYF | TGTGCCACCGCGGGACAGGGGTTAACAGATACGCAGTATTTT